This is a list of T cell receptor beta chains from one sample in a study of T cells in localized non-small cell lung cancer. TCRdb keeps only in-frame clones here, not all; method: immunoSEQ multiplex PCR. The sample has around 2,500 clones, approximately 25% seen once. The sample here was lung tumor tissue, taken before any cancer treatment. These receptors came from a woman aged 35 to 70 with stage II squamous cell lung carcinoma. CDR3s include the opening cysteine and the closing phenylalanine or tryptophan. A D gene is named only where the DNA matches it firmly. Size values are once, few and many counts, or a class for expanded clones, and some rows have none.

few,.,TRBV28,TRBJ1-1,CASSLSGGMGTEAFF,TGTGCCAGCAGTTTATCTGGGGGCATGGGCACTGAAGCTTTCTTT
.,.,TRBV6-8,TRBJ2-7,CASSYSRGDTHYEQYF,TGTGCCAGCAGTTACTCGAGGGGGGACACTCACTACGAGCAGTACTTC
.,.,TRBV19,TRBJ2-1,CASRGTYNEQFF,TGTGCCAGTAGGGGGACCTACAATGAGCAGTTCTTC
once,TRBD2,TRBV5-1,TRBJ2-1,CASSLVASGKYNEQFF,TGCGCCAGCAGCTTGGTGGCTAGCGGGAAGTACAATGAGCAGTTCTTC
few,.,TRBV30,TRBJ2-3,CAWSPPSDTQYF,TGTGCCTGGAGTCCCCCTTCAGATACGCAGTATTTT
.,.,TRBV10-3,TRBJ2-7,CAISEFSSYEQYF,TGTGCCATCAGTGAGTTCAGCTCCTACGAGCAGTACTTC
.,.,TRBV6-8,TRBJ2-5,CASSPSGGAQETQYF,TGTGCCAGCAGTCCCTCGGGCGGGGCCCAAGAGACCCAGTACTTC
medium-sized,TRBD1,TRBV11-3,TRBJ1-4,CASSLGTGAEKLFF,TGTGCCAGCAGCTTGGGGACAGGGGCTGAAAAACTGTTTTTT
.,.,TRBV19,TRBJ1-3,CASSIGRGSGNTIYF,TGTGCCAGTAGTATTGGCCGGGGTTCTGGAAACACCATATATTTT
medium-sized,.,TRBV11-3,TRBJ2-3,CASSSVDFFTDTQYF,TGTGCCAGCAGCTCGGTGGACTTCTTCACAGATACGCAGTATTTT
few,TRBD2,TRBV11-3,TRBJ2-1,CASSLSSGRNEQFF,TGTGCCAGCAGCTTGTCTAGCGGGAGGAATGAGCAGTTCTTC
few,.,TRBV25-1,TRBJ1-4,CASSPRGTTNEKLFF,TGTGCCAGCAGCCCCCGGGGCACTACTAATGAAAAACTGTTTTTT
few,.,TRBV11-3,TRBJ2-7,CASSRTGGIRGEQYF,TGTGCCAGCAGCCGGACAGGCGGGATCCGGGGCGAGCAGTACTTC
few,.,TRBV11-1,TRBJ1-5,CASSQEGAGGNQPQHF,TGTGCCAGCAGCCAAGAAGGGGCAGGGGGCAATCAGCCCCAGCATTTT
medium-sized,.,TRBV11-3,TRBJ2-3,CASSLDAGPDTQYF,TGTGCCAGCAGCTTAGATGCAGGGCCAGATACGCAGTATTTT
few,.,TRBV28,TRBJ1-2,CASSLPRARSGYTF,TGTGCCAGCAGTTTACCCCGCGCGAGGTCTGGCTACACCTTC
.,.,TRBV28,TRBJ1-5,CASSLTGIGYSNQPQHF,TGTGCCAGCAGTTTAACCGGGATAGGTTATAGCAATCAGCCCCAGCATTTT
few,TRBD1,TRBV11-3,TRBJ2-3,CASSERQGGSTDTQYF,TGTGCCAGCAGCGAGAGACAGGGCGGCAGCACAGATACGCAGTATTTT
few,.,TRBV19,TRBJ1-1,CASRVGPTEAFF,TGTGCCAGTAGGGTAGGACCCACTGAAGCTTTCTTT
.,TRBD2,TRBV5-1,TRBJ2-3,CASSQGLAPSTDTQYF,TGCGCCAGCAGCCAAGGACTAGCGCCTAGCACAGATACGCAGTATTTT
.,.,TRBV5-1,TRBJ1-5,CASSLSAGNNQPQHF,TGCGCCAGCAGCTTGAGTGCAGGAAACAATCAGCCCCAGCATTTT
.,TRBD2,TRBV10-2,TRBJ2-2,CASSLTSGATGELFF,TGCGCCAGCAGCTTGACTAGCGGGGCCACCGGGGAGCTGTTTTTT
medium-sized,.,TRBV11-3,TRBJ2-2,CASSPGSGIGGELFF,TGTGCCAGCAGCCCCGGGTCGGGAATAGGCGGGGAGCTGTTTTTT
.,.,TRBV9,TRBJ2-3,CASSFVGGGTDTQYF,TGTGCCAGCAGCTTCGTCGGGGGAGGCACAGATACGCAGTATTTT
.,.,TRBV19,TRBJ1-2,CASSRAAGYTF,TGTGCCAGTAGTCGAGCTGCGGGCTACACCTTC
.,.,TRBV19,TRBJ2-5,CASSTLRQRDPQYF,TGTGCCAGTAGTACGCTTAGACAGAGAGACCCCCAGTACTTC
medium-sized,.,TRBV9,TRBJ1-1,CASSVGVDTEAFF,TGTGCCAGCAGCGTGGGGGTTGACACTGAAGCTTTCTTT
few,.,TRBV11-3,TRBJ1-3,CASSLGSASSSGNTIYF,TGTGCCAGCAGCTTAGGATCTGCCTCGAGCTCTGGAAACACCATATATTTT
few,.,TRBV14,TRBJ1-1,CASSQVRGTEAFF,TGTGCCAGCAGCCAAGTTAGGGGCACTGAAGCTTTCTTT
.,.,TRBV14,TRBJ2-5,CASSRDLVQETQYF,TGTGCCAGCAGCCGGGACTTGGTTCAAGAGACCCAGTACTTC
.,TRBD1,TRBV30,TRBJ1-3,CAWSVGGGNTIYF,TGTGCCTGGAGTGTAGGGGGCGGAAACACCATATATTTT
.,.,TRBV9,TRBJ1-1,CASTLGSSGEAFF,TGTGCCAGCACCCTCGGGTCGAGTGGTGAAGCTTTCTTT
.,TRBD2,TRBV5-1,TRBJ2-3,CASSEKAGGLTDTQYF,TGCGCCAGCAGCGAGAAAGCGGGGGGCCTTACAGATACGCAGTATTTT
few,.,TRBV2,TRBJ2-3,CASSPIGGRDTQYF,TGTGCCAGCAGCCCTATAGGGGGTCGGGATACGCAGTATTTT
medium-sized,.,TRBV1,TRBJ1-2,CASSPGTGLWYGYTF,TGCGCCAGCAGCCCAGGGACAGGTTTATGGTATGGCTACACCTTC
.,.,TRBV9,TRBJ2-1,CASSVGAGSSYNEQFF,TGTGCCAGCAGCGTAGGAGCAGGGAGCTCCTACAATGAGCAGTTCTTC
few,.,TRBV23-1,TRBJ1-5,CASSQKQDNQPQHF,TGCGCCAGCAGCCAAAAACAGGACAATCAGCCCCAGCATTTT
.,TRBD1,TRBV30,TRBJ1-6,CAWTPRDRYNSPLHF,TGTGCCTGGACCCCTCGGGACAGGTATAATTCACCCCTCCACTTT
few,.,TRBV11-3,TRBJ1-1,CASSVTGVNTEAFF,TGTGCCAGCAGCGTGACGGGAGTGAACACTGAAGCTTTCTTT
.,.,TRBV19,TRBJ1-2,CASSIGRPGTRGYTF,TGTGCCAGTAGTATAGGAAGGCCAGGCACCCGAGGCTACACCTTC
few,.,TRBV6-8,TRBJ1-1,CASSLVGTEAFF,TGTGCCAGCAGTTTGGTTGGAACTGAAGCTTTCTTT
medium-sized,TRBD2,TRBV11-3,TRBJ2-2,CASSSGTRYTGELFF,TGTGCTAGCAGCTCCGGGACTAGATACACCGGGGAGCTGTTTTTT
few,TRBD2,TRBV11-3,TRBJ2-7,CASSPTSGSYEQYF,TGTGCCAGCAGCCCCACTAGCGGTAGCTACGAGCAGTACTTC
large,TRBD1,TRBV30,TRBJ1-5,CAGGQGGKPQHF,TGTGCCGGGGGACAGGGAGGTAAGCCCCAGCATTTT
few,.,TRBV11-3,TRBJ2-5,CASSLGAPGETQYF,TGTGCCAGCAGCTTGGGGGCGCCAGGGGAGACCCAGTACTTC
few,TRBD1,TRBV30,TRBJ1-5,CAWSVRQGAQPQHF,TGTGCCTGGAGTGTAAGGCAGGGGGCCCAGCCCCAGCATTTT
medium-sized,.,TRBV6-8,TRBJ2-1,CASTERKNNEQFF,TGTGCCAGCACCGAGCGTAAGAACAATGAGCAGTTCTTC
.,TRBD1,TRBV16,TRBJ1-2,CASSQGQGVNYGYTF,TGTGCCAGCAGCCAAGGACAGGGGGTTAACTATGGCTACACCTTC